The rows below give T cell receptor beta chains drawn from one sample of a study of T cells in Graves' hyperthyroidism and ophthalmopathy. A single record per CDR3 protein comes from TCRdb applying MiXCR to the multiplex PCR reads. The table records about 290,000 distinct CDR3 sequences, roughly 13% of them present only once. Sample: blood. The receptor source for this set is a woman in her forties with Graves' hyperthyroidism. Each CDR3 is given with its conserved first and last residue. Fields, in order: V gene, J gene, D gene, clone size, CDR3 DNA, CDR3 protein. The D gene is left open where the match is weak. Clone size appears in some rows only: once, few, many, or a class for an expanded clone.

V gene: TRBV5-1
J gene: TRBJ1-1
D gene: NA
clone size: many
CDR3 DNA: TGCGCCAGCAGCCCATATGGGGGGAACACTGAAGCTTTCTTT
CDR3 protein: CASSPYGGNTEAFF

V gene: TRBV12-3/TRBV12-4
J gene: TRBJ2-5
D gene: NA
clone size: many
CDR3 DNA: TGTGCCAGCAGTTTAACGGGGATTCGGGAGACCCAGTACTTC
CDR3 protein: CASSLTGIRETQYF

V gene: TRBV7-9
J gene: TRBJ1-2
D gene: NA
clone size: many
CDR3 DNA: TGTGCCACCCGAGGCAGCGCCAGGACGAGCTATGGCTACACCTTC
CDR3 protein: CATRGSARTSYGYTF

V gene: TRBV28
J gene: TRBJ1-6
D gene: NA
clone size: many
CDR3 DNA: TGTGCCAGCATCCCCGCCGGGGAGGGTTCACCCCTCCACTTT
CDR3 protein: CASIPAGEGSPLHF

V gene: TRBV10-3
J gene: TRBJ2-3
D gene: TRBD2
clone size: NA
CDR3 DNA: TGTGCCATCAGACCGGGACTAGCGGGAGGGGGAGATACGCAGTATTTT
CDR3 protein: CAIRPGLAGGGDTQYF

V gene: TRBV5-5
J gene: TRBJ1-1
D gene: NA
clone size: NA
CDR3 DNA: TGTGCCAGCAGCTTCGGGTCCGGGCGGGACACTGAAGCTTTCTTT
CDR3 protein: CASSFGSGRDTEAFF

V gene: TRBV25-1
J gene: TRBJ1-1
D gene: NA
clone size: NA
CDR3 DNA: TGTGCCAGCAGTCGACGGAGACACACCGAAGCTTTCTTT
CDR3 protein: CASSRRRHTEAFF

V gene: TRBV6-6
J gene: TRBJ2-5
D gene: NA
clone size: few
CDR3 DNA: TGTGCCAGCAGTTACTCTTATACGGAGACCCAGTACTTC
CDR3 protein: CASSYSYTETQYF

V gene: TRBV6-1
J gene: TRBJ2-7
D gene: NA
clone size: many
CDR3 DNA: TGTGCCAGCACCGATGGAGGCGAGCAGTACTTC
CDR3 protein: CASTDGGEQYF

V gene: TRBV2
J gene: TRBJ2-1
D gene: NA
clone size: many
CDR3 DNA: TGTGCCAGCAGTGAAGCGCCGGGCTCGCGATTTAAGTTCTTC
CDR3 protein: CASSEAPGSRFKFF

V gene: TRBV2
J gene: TRBJ2-2
D gene: NA
clone size: many
CDR3 DNA: TGTGCCAGCAGTATCCAGGGGACCCGCATGACCGGGGAGCTGTTTTTT
CDR3 protein: CASSIQGTRMTGELFF